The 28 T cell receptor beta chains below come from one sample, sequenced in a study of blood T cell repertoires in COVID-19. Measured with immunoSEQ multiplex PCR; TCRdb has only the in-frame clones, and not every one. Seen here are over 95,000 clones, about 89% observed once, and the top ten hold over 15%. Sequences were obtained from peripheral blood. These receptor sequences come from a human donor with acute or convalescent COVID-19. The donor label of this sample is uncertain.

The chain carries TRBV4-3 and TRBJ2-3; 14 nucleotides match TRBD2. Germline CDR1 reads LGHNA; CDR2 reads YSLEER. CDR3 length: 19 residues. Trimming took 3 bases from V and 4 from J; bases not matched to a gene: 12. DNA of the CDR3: TGCGCCAGCAGCCAGTCCCCCCGCGGACTAGCGGGAGGACCAGATACGCAGTATTTT. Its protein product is CASSQSPRGLAGGPDTQYF.

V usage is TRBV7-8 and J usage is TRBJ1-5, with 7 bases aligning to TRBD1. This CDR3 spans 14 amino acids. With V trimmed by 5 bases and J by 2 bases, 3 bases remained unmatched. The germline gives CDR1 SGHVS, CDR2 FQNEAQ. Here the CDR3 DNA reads TGTGCCAGCAGCAAAACAGGGGGCAATCAGCCCCAGCATTTT. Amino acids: CASSKTGGNQPQHF.

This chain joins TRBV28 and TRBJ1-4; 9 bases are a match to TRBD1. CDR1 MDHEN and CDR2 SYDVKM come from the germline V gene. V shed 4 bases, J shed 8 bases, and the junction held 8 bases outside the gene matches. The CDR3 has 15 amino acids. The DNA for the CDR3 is TGTGCCAGCAGTTCCGGGACAGGGTCTTGGGAAAAACTGTTTTTT. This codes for CASSSGTGSWEKLFF.

The CDR3 region is CASNPGGARDTQYF. The DNA for the CDR3 is TGTGCCAGCAACCCGGGAGGGGCGCGAGATACGCAGTATTTT. J is TRBJ2-3 and V is TRBV7-2, with 8 nucleotides matching TRBD2. The CDR3 covers 14 residues. From germline, CDR1 is SGHTA and CDR2 FQGNSA. Unmatched junction bases numbered 8, after V lost 7 bases and J lost 5 bases.

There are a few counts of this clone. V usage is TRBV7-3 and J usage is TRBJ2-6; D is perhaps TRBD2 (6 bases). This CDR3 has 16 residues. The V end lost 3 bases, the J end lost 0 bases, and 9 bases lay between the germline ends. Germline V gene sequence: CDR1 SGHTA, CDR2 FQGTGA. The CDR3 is CASSFKEGSGANVLTF. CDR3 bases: TGTGCCAGCAGCTTTAAGGAGGGCTCTGGGGCCAACGTCCTGACTTTC.

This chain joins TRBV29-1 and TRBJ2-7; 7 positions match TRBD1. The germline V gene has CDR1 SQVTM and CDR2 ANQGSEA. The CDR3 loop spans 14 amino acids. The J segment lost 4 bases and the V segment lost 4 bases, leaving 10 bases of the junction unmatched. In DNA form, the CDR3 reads TGCAGCGTTGTCAAACAGGGGTGGGTTTACGAGCAGTACTTC. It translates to CSVVKQGWVYEQYF.

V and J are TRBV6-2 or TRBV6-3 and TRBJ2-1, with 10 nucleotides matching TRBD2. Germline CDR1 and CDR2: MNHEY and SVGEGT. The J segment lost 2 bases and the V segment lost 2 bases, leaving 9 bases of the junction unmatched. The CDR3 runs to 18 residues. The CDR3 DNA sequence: TGTGCCAGCAGTTACCGACCTGGGACTAGCGTTACCTACAATGAGCAGTTCTTC. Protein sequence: CASSYRPGTSVTYNEQFF.

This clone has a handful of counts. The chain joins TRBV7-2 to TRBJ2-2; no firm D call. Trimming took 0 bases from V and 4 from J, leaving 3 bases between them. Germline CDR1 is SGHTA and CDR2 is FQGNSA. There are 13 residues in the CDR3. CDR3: CASSLASTGELFF. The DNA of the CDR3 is TGTGCCAGCAGCTTAGCCAGCACCGGGGAGCTGTTTTTT.

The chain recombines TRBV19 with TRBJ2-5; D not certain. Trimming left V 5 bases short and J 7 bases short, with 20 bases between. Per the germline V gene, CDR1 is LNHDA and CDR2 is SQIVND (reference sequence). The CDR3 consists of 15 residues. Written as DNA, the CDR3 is TGTGCCAGTAGTTCCACTCGAGCGTCCGGTGGGACCCAGTACTTC. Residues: CASSSTRASGGTQYF. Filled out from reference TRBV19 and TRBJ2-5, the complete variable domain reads DGGITQSPKYLFRKEGQNVTLSCEQNLNHDAMYWYRQDPGQGLRLIYYSQIVNDFQKGDIAEGYSVSREKKESFPLTVTSAQKNPTAFYLCASSSTRASGGTQYFGPGTRLLVL.

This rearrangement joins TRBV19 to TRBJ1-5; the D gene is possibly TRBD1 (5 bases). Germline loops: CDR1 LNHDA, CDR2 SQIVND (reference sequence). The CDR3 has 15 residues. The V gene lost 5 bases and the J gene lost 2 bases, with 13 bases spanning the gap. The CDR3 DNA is TGTGCCAGTAGTTGGGGGGGTAGGGGCAATCAGCCCCAGCATTTT. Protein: CASSWGGRGNQPQHF.

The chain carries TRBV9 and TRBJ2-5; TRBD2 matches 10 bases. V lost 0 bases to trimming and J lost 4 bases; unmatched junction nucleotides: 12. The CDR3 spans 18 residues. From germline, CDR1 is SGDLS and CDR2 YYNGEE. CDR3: CASSVGLGTSGDLETQYF. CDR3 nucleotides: TGTGCCAGCAGCGTAGGACTGGGTACTAGCGGGGATCTAGAGACCCAGTACTTC. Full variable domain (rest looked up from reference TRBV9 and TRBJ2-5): DSGVTQTPKHLITATGQRVTLRCSPRSGDLSVYWYQQSLDQGLQFLIQYYNGEERAKGNILERFSAQQFPDLHSELNLSSLELGDSALYFCASSVGLGTSGDLETQYFGPGTRLLVL.

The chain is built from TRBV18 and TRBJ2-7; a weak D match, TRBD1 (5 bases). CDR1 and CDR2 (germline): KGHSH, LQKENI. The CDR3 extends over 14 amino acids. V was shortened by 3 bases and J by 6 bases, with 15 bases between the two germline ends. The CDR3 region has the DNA TGTGCCAGCTCACCCCCCCCTCCAGGGTTCGAGCAGTACTTC. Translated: CASSPPPPGFEQYF.

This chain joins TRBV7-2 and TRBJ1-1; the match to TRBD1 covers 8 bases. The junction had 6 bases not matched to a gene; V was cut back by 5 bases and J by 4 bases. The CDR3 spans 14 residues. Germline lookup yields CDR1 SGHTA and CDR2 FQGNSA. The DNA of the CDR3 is TGTGCCAGCAGCCCCGACAGGGGAGTCACTGAAGCTTTCTTT. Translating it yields CASSPDRGVTEAFF.

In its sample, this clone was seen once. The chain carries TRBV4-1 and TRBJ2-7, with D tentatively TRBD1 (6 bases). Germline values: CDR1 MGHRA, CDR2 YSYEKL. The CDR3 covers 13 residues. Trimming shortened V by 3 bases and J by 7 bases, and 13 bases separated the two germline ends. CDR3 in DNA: TGCGCCAGCAGCCAGAACAGGGTAGGGGAGCAGTACTTC. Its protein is CASSQNRVGEQYF.

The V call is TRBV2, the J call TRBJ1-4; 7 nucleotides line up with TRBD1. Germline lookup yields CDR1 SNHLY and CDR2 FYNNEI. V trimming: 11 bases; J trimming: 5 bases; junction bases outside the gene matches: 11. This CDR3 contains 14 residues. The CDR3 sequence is CAGTDKGQNEKLFF. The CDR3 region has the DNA TGTGCCGGTACAGACAAGGGACAGAATGAAAAACTGTTTTTT. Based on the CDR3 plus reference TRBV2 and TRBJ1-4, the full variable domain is EPEVTQTPSHQVTQMGQEVILRCVPISNHLYFYWYRQILGQKVEFLVSFYNNEISEKSEIFDDQFSVERPDGSNFTLKIRSTKLEDSAMYFCAGTDKGQNEKLFFGSGTQLSVL.

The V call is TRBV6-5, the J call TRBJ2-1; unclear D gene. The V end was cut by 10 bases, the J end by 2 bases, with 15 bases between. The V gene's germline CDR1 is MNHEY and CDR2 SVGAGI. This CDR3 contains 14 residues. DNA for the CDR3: TGTGCCACCGCCGCGAAGCTAGCCTACAATGAGCAGTTCTTC. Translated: CATAAKLAYNEQFF.

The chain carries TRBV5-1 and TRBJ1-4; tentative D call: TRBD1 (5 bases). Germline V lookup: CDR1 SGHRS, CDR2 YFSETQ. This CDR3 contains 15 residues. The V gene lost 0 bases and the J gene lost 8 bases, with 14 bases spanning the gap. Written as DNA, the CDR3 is TGCGCCAGCAGCTTGGATGGGGGGAGTCAAGAAAAACTGTTTTTT. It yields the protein CASSLDGGSQEKLFF.

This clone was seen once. The CDR3 sequence: CASSVLSGFSPLHF. As DNA, the CDR3 is TGTGCCAGCAGCGTTCTTTCAGGGTTTTCACCCCTCCACTTT. The genes are TRBV28 and TRBJ1-6; D perhaps matches TRBD1 (5 bases). The CDR3 contains 14 residues. Per germline, CDR1 MDHEN and CDR2 SYDVKM. V was cut by 6 bases and J by 9 bases, with 15 bases left in between.

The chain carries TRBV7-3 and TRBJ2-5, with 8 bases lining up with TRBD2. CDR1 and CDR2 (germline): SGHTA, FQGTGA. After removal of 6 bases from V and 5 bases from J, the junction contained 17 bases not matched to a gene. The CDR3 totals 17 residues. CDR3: CASRETPQRERGETQYF. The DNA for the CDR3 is TGTGCCAGCAGGGAAACCCCACAGCGGGAGAGGGGGGAGACCCAGTACTTC.

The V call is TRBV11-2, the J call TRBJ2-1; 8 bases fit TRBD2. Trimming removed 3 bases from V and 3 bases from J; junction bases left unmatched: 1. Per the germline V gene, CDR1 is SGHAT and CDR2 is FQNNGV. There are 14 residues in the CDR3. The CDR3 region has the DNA TGTGCCAGCAGCTTGACTAGCGACTACAATGAGCAGTTCTTC. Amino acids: CASSLTSDYNEQFF.

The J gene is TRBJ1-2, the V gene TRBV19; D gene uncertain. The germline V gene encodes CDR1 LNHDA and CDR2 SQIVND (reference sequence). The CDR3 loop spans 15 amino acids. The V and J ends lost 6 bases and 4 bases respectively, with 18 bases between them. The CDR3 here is CASSVASQAPYGYTF. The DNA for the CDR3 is TGTGCCAGTAGCGTCGCCTCGCAGGCGCCCTATGGCTACACCTTC. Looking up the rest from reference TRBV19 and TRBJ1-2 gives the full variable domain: DGGITQSPKYLFRKEGQNVTLSCEQNLNHDAMYWYRQDPGQGLRLIYYSQIVNDFQKGDIAEGYSVSREKKESFPLTVTSAQKNPTAFYLCASSVASQAPYGYTFGSGTRLTVV.

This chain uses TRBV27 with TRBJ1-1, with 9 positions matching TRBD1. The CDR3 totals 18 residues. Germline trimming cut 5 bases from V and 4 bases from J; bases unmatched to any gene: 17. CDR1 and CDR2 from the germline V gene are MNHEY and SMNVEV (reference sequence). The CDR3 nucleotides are TGTGCCAGCAGTCCGACGCCGGGACAGGGAACGGGAGTCACTGAAGCTTTCTTT. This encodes CASSPTPGQGTGVTEAFF.

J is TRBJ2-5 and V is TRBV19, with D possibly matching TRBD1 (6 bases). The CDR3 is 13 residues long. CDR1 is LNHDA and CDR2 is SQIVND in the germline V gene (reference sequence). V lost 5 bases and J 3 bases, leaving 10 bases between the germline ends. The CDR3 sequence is CASSDWTEETQYF. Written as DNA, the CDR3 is TGTGCCAGTAGTGACTGGACAGAAGAGACCCAGTACTTC.

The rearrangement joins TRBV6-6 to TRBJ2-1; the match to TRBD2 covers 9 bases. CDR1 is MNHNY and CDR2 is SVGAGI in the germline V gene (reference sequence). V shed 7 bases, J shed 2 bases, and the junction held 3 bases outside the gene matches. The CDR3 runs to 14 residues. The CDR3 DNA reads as TGTGCCAGCACTAGCGGGGTCGCCTACAATGAGCAGTTCTTC. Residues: CASTSGVAYNEQFF.

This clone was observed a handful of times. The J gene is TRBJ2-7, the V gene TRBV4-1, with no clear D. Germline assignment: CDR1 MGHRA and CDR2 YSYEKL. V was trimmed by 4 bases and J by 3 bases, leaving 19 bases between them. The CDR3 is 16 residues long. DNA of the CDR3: TGCGCCAGCAGCCTTACCCTCAATATTCCCAGCTACGAGCAGTACTTC. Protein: CASSLTLNIPSYEQYF.

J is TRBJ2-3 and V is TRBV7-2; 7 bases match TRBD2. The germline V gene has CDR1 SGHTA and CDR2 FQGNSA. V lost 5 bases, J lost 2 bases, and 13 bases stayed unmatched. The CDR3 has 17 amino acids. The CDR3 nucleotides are TGTGCCAGCAGCGGACCACTAGCGCCACCCACCACAGATACGCAGTATTTT. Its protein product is CASSGPLAPPTTDTQYF.

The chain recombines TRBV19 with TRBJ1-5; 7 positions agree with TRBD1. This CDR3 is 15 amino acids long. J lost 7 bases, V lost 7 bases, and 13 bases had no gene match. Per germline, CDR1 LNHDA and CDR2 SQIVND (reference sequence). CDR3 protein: CASTHESRGMQPQHF. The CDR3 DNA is TGTGCCAGTACCCACGAGTCCAGGGGGATGCAGCCCCAGCATTTT.

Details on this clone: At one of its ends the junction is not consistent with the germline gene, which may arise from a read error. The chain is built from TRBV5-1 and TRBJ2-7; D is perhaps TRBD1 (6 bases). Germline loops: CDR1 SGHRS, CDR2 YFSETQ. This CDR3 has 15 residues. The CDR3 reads CASRLDSGVSLEQYF. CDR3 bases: TGCGCCAGCAGGTTGGACAGCGGTGTCTCACTCGAGCAGTACTTC.